The 21 T cell receptor beta chains below were found in one sample sequenced in a study of technical replicates of blood from a few donors. This table comes from immunoSEQ multiplex PCR, and its TCRdb copy is limited to in-frame clones, with some not included. The repertoire holds about 78,000 clones, with 90% to 95% as singletons. Sequenced sample: T cells isolated from PBMCs. The receptors originated from a human donor in good health.

This chain links TRBV5-1 with TRBJ1-5; 9 nucleotides agree with TRBD1. CDR1 SGHRS and CDR2 YFSETQ come from the germline V gene. The CDR3 loop spans 14 amino acids. Trimming cost V 0 bases and J 6 bases; bases outside gene matches: 1. In nucleotides, the CDR3 is TGCGCCAGCAGCTTGGGGGGACAGGGTCAGCCCCAGCATTTT. Protein sequence: CASSLGGQGQPQHF.

This clone was counted only a few times. The rearrangement joins TRBV19 to TRBJ1-5; 8 bases fit TRBD1. CDR1 and CDR2 from the germline V gene are LNHDA and SQIVND (reference sequence). The CDR3 is made up of 15 amino acids. J gave up 4 bases and V 2 bases, and 4 bases lay outside the gene matches. The CDR3 loop reads CASSIQGAYNQPQHF. The CDR3 DNA follows: TGTGCCAGTAGTATACAGGGGGCTTATAATCAGCCCCAGCATTTT.

The chain carries TRBV6-1 and TRBJ2-5; 7 bases line up with TRBD1. This CDR3 comprises 13 residues. J gave up 8 bases and V 2 bases, and 5 bases lay outside the gene matches. CDR1 and CDR2 (germline): MNHNS, SASEGT. CDR3 protein: CASSESGGPTQYF. The CDR3 DNA follows: TGTGCCAGCAGTGAATCAGGGGGACCTACCCAGTACTTC.

The chain is built from TRBV4-1 and TRBJ2-7; TRBD1 matches 8 bases. V lost 3 bases to trimming and J lost 4 bases; unmatched junction nucleotides: 5. From germline, CDR1 is MGHRA and CDR2 YSYEKL. There are 14 residues in the CDR3. CDR3 sequence reads: CASSQDRDGYEQYF. The DNA of the CDR3 is TGCGCCAGCAGCCAGGACAGGGATGGGTACGAGCAGTACTTC.

This CDR3 is CASSLSGGTGSYGYTF. The CDR3 coding sequence is TGCGCCAGCAGCTTGAGTGGGGGGACGGGTTCATATGGCTACACCTTC. The chain couples TRBV4-3 to TRBJ1-2, with a tentative D call TRBD1 (5 bases). Per germline, CDR1 LGHNA and CDR2 YSLEER. V gave up 5 bases and J gave up 5 bases, with 21 bases separating them. This CDR3 spans 16 amino acids.

The chain joins TRBV6-6 to TRBJ2-5; 10 nucleotides match TRBD2. The CDR3 totals 16 residues. With 0 bases clipped from V and 2 bases from J, the junction kept 3 bases outside the gene matches. Germline values: CDR1 MNHNY, CDR2 SVGAGI (reference sequence). The CDR3 coding sequence is TGTGCCAGCAGTTACTCTCTAGCGGGAGAACAAGAGACCCAGTACTTC. This translates into CASSYSLAGEQETQYF.

This clone occurred once. The V and J genes are TRBV11-2 and TRBJ2-2; TRBD2 is a possible D gene (5 bases). The V gene's germline CDR1 is SGHAT and CDR2 FQNNGV. There are 15 residues in the CDR3. Trimming took off 1 base at V and 6 bases at J, with 12 bases between the two ends. CDR3 region: CASSLVGSAAGELFF. CDR3 sequence (DNA): TGTGCCAGCAGCTTAGTGGGGAGCGCCGCCGGGGAGCTGTTTTTT.

This chain uses TRBV11-2 with TRBJ1-4; D remains unclear. Trimming took off 0 bases at V and 8 bases at J, with 13 bases between the two ends. The CDR3 runs 15 residues. Germline V gene data show CDR1 as SGHAT and CDR2 as FQNNGV. The DNA of the CDR3 is TGTGCCAGCAGCTTAGATTTCACAGTAAGGGAAAAACTGTTTTTT. This codes for CASSLDFTVREKLFF.

The chain combines TRBV4-2 with TRBJ2-1, with TRBD2 identical over 10 bases. CDR1 and CDR2 from the germline V gene are LGHNA and YNFKEQ. This CDR3 comprises 17 residues. V shed 0 bases, J shed 3 bases, and the junction held 5 bases outside the gene matches. This CDR3 is CASSQDPSGRNYNEQFF. CDR3 in DNA: TGTGCCAGCAGCCAAGACCCTAGCGGGAGAAACTACAATGAGCAGTTCTTC.

The chain combines TRBV5-4 with TRBJ2-3, with D unclear. V lost 4 bases and J lost 5, with 14 bases in between. CDR1 and CDR2 from the germline V gene are SGHNT and YYREEE (reference sequence). CDR3 length: 14 residues. The CDR3 DNA reads as TGTGCCAGCAGCCCCCCTTCGGAGCGAGATACGCAGTATTTT. It translates to CASSPPSERDTQYF.

The J gene is TRBJ1-3, the V gene TRBV18; D gene uncertain. The V gene lost 4 bases and the J gene lost 1 base, with 8 bases spanning the gap. Germline lookup yields CDR1 KGHSH and CDR2 LQKENI. The CDR3 has 14 residues. The CDR3 spells CASSLGGSGNTIYF. CDR3 coding DNA: TGTGCCAGCTCACTTGGCGGTTCTGGAAACACCATATATTTT.

The genes are TRBV2 and TRBJ1-5, with TRBD1 matching over 9 bases. Trimming removed 6 bases from V and 5 bases from J; junction bases left unmatched: 5. This CDR3 has 14 residues. CDR1 and CDR2 from the germline V gene are SNHLY and FYNNEI. The DNA for the CDR3 is TGTGCCAGCAGGGGGACAGGGCTTGATCAGCCCCAGCATTTT. This codes for CASRGTGLDQPQHF.

The V gene is TRBV7-2, the J gene TRBJ2-5, with D possibly matching TRBD1 (6 bases). Germline CDR1 reads SGHTA; CDR2 reads FQGNSA. V gave up 1 base and J gave up 7 bases, with 13 bases separating them. There are 14 residues in the CDR3. CDR3 DNA: TGTGCCAGCAGCTTAGGGGACATCGGGCTGACCCAGTACTTC. It encodes CASSLGDIGLTQYF.

This chain links TRBV28 with TRBJ2-7; tentatively, D is TRBD2 (7 bases). Trimming removed 2 bases from V and 7 bases from J, with 12 bases in between. The germline V gene encodes CDR1 MDHEN and CDR2 SYDVKM. This CDR3 is 13 amino acids long. The CDR3 nucleotides are TGTGCCAGCAGTTTAGGGGGGGCTGGGGAGCAGTACTTC. Its translation is CASSLGGAGEQYF.

This clone was counted once. The chain recombines TRBV6-5 with TRBJ2-7, with TRBD2 matching over 8 bases. Per germline, CDR1 MNHEY and CDR2 SVGAGI. With V trimmed by 4 bases and J by 3 bases, 8 bases remained unmatched. This CDR3 has 15 amino acids. CDR3 coding DNA: TGTGCCAGCAGTTCCCCCGGGACTAGTGTCTACGAGCAGTACTTC. It specifies CASSSPGTSVYEQYF.

V usage is TRBV19 and J usage is TRBJ2-5; 8 positions agree with TRBD2. Germline-derived CDR1 and CDR2 are LNHDA and SQIVND (reference sequence). The CDR3 totals 14 residues. With V trimmed by 3 bases and J by 8 bases, 8 bases remained unmatched. The CDR3 nucleotides read TGTGCCAGTAGTATCGGGAGGGTACAGAAAACCCAGTACTTC. Residues: CASSIGRVQKTQYF.

This rearrangement joins TRBV28 to TRBJ1-5; no firm D call. CDR1 is MDHEN, CDR2 SYDVKM, per germline. The CDR3 is 13 residues long. Trimming cost V 5 bases and J 6 bases, with 11 bases left between them. The CDR3 protein is CASSRLQSQPQHF. For the CDR3, the DNA is TGTGCCAGCAGTCGACTTCAGAGTCAGCCCCAGCATTTT.

The chain has TRBV29-1 and TRBJ1-1; TRBD1 is a possible D gene (6 bases). CDR3 length equals 14 residues. Per germline, CDR1 SQVTM and CDR2 ANQGSEA. Trimming took off 6 bases at V and 2 bases at J, with 16 bases between the two ends. This CDR3 is CSVGGAILNTEAFF. The CDR3 DNA reads as TGCAGCGTCGGGGGGGCTATTCTAAACACTGAAGCTTTCTTT.

The count of this clone is one. The chain uses TRBV11-3 and TRBJ2-1; D ambiguous. CDR3 size: 11 residues. In germline, CDR1 is SGHNT, CDR2 YENEEA. V lost 3 bases and J 7 bases, leaving 4 bases between the germline ends. In nucleotides, the CDR3 is TGTGCCAGCAGCTTTGAGAATGAGCAGTTCTTC. Translating it yields CASSFENEQFF.

V and J are TRBV30 and TRBJ2-7, with a possible D match to TRBD1 (6 bases). The ends were cut back, 1 base at V and 2 bases at J, with 9 bases in the middle. The CDR3 length is 13 residues. Germline CDR1 reads GTSNPN; CDR2 reads SVGIG (reference sequence). The CDR3 coding sequence is TGTGCCTGGAGTGGGACAGATCCCTACGAGCAGTACTTC. Amino acid sequence: CAWSGTDPYEQYF. The full variable domain, in which reference TRBV30 and TRBJ2-7 provide the parts outside the CDR3, is SQTIHQWPATLVQPVGSPLSLECTVEGTSNPNLYWYRQAAGRGLQLLFYSVGIGQISSEVPQNLSASRPQDRQFILSSKKLLLSDSGFYLCAWSGTDPYEQYFGPGTRLTVT.

V and J are TRBV7-8 and TRBJ2-7; a possible D gene is TRBD2 (6 bases). The CDR3 loop spans 16 amino acids. V was cut by 4 bases and J by 1 base, with 17 bases left in between. Germline V gene lookup returns CDR1 SGHVS and CDR2 FQNEAQ. The CDR3 reads CASSSLTGEGSYEQYF. As DNA, the CDR3 is TGTGCCAGCAGCTCGCTCACGGGAGAGGGGTCCTACGAGCAGTACTTC.